This T cell receptor beta chain comes out of a study of T cell repertoires in cytomegalovirus infection. Germline-derived CDR1 and CDR2 are MNHNY and SVGAGI (reference sequence). This CDR3 is built from 15 residues. Unmatched junction bases numbered 3, after V lost 8 bases and J lost 4 bases. TCRdb reanalysed the reads using MiXCR and keeps one entry per CDR3 protein. In the table there are fewer than 350,000 distinct CDR3 sequences, around a sixth of which are singletons. Broader study findings: Ex vivo, HLA-C-restricted CMV-specific TCR beta clonotypes prevailed over the rest of the response.

As concerns this clonotype: Its target is not known.

The sample consisted of PBMCs. V usage is TRBV6-6 and J usage is TRBJ2-1, with 15 bases fitting TRBD2. This TCR derives from a human donor in good health (CMV status not recorded). Some clones in this sample may be carry-over from other donors' samples. The CDR3 DNA follows: TGTGCCAGCCTCGGGACTAGCGGGGGGTACAATGAGCAGTTCTTC. Encoded protein: CASLGTSGGYNEQFF.